The 10 T cell receptor beta chains reported below all come from one sample, sequenced in a study of T cell repertoires in cytomegalovirus infection. A single record per CDR3 protein comes from TCRdb applying MiXCR to the reads. The data hold over 150,000 distinct CDR3 sequences, with about 17% observed a single time. The specimen was CD8+ T cells from PBMCs. The receptors were sampled from a human donor in good health (CMV status not recorded). Some clones in this sample may be carry-over from other donors' samples.

The V gene is TRBV6-6, the J gene TRBJ2-5, with 10 bases that match TRBD2. Looked up from germline, CDR1 is MNHNY and CDR2 is SVGAGI (reference sequence). The V segment lost 2 bases and the J segment 0 bases; nucleotides outside the gene matches: 6. The length of the CDR3 is 17 residues. The CDR3 coding sequence is TGTGCCAGCAGTTACGAGGCTAGCGGGGGCGACCAAGAGACCCAGTACTTC. Translating gives CASSYEASGGDQETQYF.

V gene TRBV4-3 combines with J gene TRBJ2-7; 9 bases are shared with TRBD2. The CDR3 consists of 16 residues. Trimming removed 2 bases from V and 0 bases from J; junction bases left unmatched: 5. Per the germline V gene, CDR1 is LGHNA and CDR2 is YSLEER. The CDR3 loop is CASSQILAGSSYEQYF. CDR3 nucleotide sequence: TGCGCCAGCAGCCAAATCCTAGCGGGGAGCTCCTACGAGCAGTACTTC.

The V gene is TRBV7-3, the J gene TRBJ2-7; D perhaps matches TRBD2 (5 bases). V shed 5 bases and J shed 3 bases, with 17 bases lying between them. Germline values: CDR1 SGHTA, CDR2 FQGTGA. The CDR3 runs 15 residues. The CDR3, as DNA: TGTGCCAGCAGCCCCTCGGGGAGCCGTAGCTACGAGCAGTACTTC. Its protein product is CASSPSGSRSYEQYF.

This clonotype was seen only a few times. The chain joins TRBV29-1 to TRBJ1-2; D is uncertain. The V gene lost 4 bases and the J gene lost 2 bases, with 11 bases spanning the gap. The CDR3 totals 13 residues. From germline, CDR1 is SQVTM and CDR2 ANQGSEA. The CDR3 nucleotides are TGCAGCGTTGCGGAGGCAACCAACTATGGCTACACCTTC. It yields the protein CSVAEATNYGYTF.

This chain connects TRBV7-2 to TRBJ2-7; TRBD2 matches 9 bases. The CDR3 sequence is 16 residues long. The trim removed 5 bases at V and 2 bases at J, leaving 10 bases unmatched. Germline CDR1 is SGHTA and CDR2 is FQGNSA. The CDR3 region has the DNA TGTGCCAGCAGCCCCAGTAGCGGGGGCCTCACCTACGAGCAGTACTTC. Translation: CASSPSSGGLTYEQYF.

The chain links TRBV4-1 to TRBJ1-2, with no clear D. The V end lost 1 base, the J end lost 6 bases, and 6 bases lay between the germline ends. The V gene's germline CDR1 is MGHRA and CDR2 YSYEKL. The CDR3 runs to 12 residues. The CDR3 nucleotides read TGCGCCAGCAGCCAAGGGAAGGATGGCTACACCTTC. Its protein is CASSQGKDGYTF.

This clonotype came up a few times. V is TRBV14 and J is TRBJ2-6; a possible D gene is TRBD2 (7 bases). Germline V gene data show CDR1 as SGHDN and CDR2 as FVKESK. V lost 4 bases, J lost 6 bases, and 13 bases lay in between. This CDR3 is 15 amino acids long. The CDR3 DNA reads TGTGCCAGCAGCCTACAGGGAGGGTCGGCCAACGTCCTGACTTTC. This sequence encodes CASSLQGGSANVLTF.

This clonotype is a singleton in its sample. This sequence joins TRBV5-3 and TRBJ2-2; possible D gene TRBD2, 6 bases. TRBV5-3 is flagged as an ORF with uncertain function. V was clipped by 8 bases and J by 6 bases, with 23 bases between them. The CDR3 has 16 amino acids. In DNA form, the CDR3 reads TGTGCCAGCAGCCGCCTCCCGGGACTTTATGCCGGGGAGCTGTTTTTT. This gives the protein CASSRLPGLYAGELFF.

The V and J genes are TRBV2 and TRBJ1-1; D call uncertain. The V end lost 6 bases, the J end lost 5 bases, and 16 bases lay between the germline ends. In germline, CDR1 is SNHLY, CDR2 FYNNEI. The CDR3 spans 14 residues. The CDR3 protein is CASRFVGSWTEAFF. DNA for the CDR3: TGTGCCAGCAGATTTGTAGGGTCTTGGACTGAAGCTTTCTTT.

This clonotype appeared a few times. The J gene is TRBJ1-4, the V gene TRBV9; no firm D call. This CDR3 comprises 14 residues. The V end was cut by 0 bases, the J end by 4 bases, with 7 bases between. CDR1 and CDR2 (germline): SGDLS, YYNGEE. The CDR3 DNA reads as TGTGCCAGCAGCGTAGAAGGGATTAATGAAAAACTGTTTTTT. Its translation is CASSVEGINEKLFF.